The clone carrying this TCR beta chain was seen many times. A junction end diverges from the germline sequence, so it may reflect a read error. This sample stems from a study of regulatory T cells in long-lasting Graves disease. CDR3 size: 13 residues. Germline CDR1 and CDR2: SGHRS and YFSETQ. Building the TCR beta libraries relied on iRepertoire HTBI primers, and CDR3 regions underwent Arm-PCR. TCRdb recomputed calls from the multiplex PCR reads with MiXCR, one row per CDR3 protein. The data contain approximately 300,000 distinct CDR3 sequences, 18% of them singletons. As for time point: newly diagnosed GD, antithyroid drugs for less than 3 months. The TCR library was made from RNA that had been extracted from PBMCs in TRIzol.

This sequence originates from a female donor with Graves disease. The rearrangement links TRBV5-1 to TRBJ2-7; weak D call: TRBD2 (5 bases). The material was peripheral blood mononuclear cells (PBMCs), obtained at new diagnosis, from a patient treated with antithyroid drugs. The CDR3 nucleotides are TGTGCCAGCAGCCCCGGACTGCTAGGCGAGCAGTACTTC. It specifies CASSPGLLGEQYF.